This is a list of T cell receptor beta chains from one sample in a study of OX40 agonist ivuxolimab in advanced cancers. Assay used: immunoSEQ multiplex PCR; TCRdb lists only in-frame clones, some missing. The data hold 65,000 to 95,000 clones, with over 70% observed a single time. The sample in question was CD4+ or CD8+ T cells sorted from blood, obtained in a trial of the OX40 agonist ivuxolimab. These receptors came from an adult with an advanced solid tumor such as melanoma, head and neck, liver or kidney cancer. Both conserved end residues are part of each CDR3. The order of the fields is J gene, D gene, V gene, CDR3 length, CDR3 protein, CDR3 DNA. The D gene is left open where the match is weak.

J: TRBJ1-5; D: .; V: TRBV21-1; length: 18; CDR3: CASSTRDKDPRHGQPQHF; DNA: TGTGCCAGCAGCACCCGGGACAAGGACCCTCGACACGGTCAGCCCCAGCATTTT
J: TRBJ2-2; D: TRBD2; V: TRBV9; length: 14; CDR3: CASSVRTSGGELFF; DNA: TGTGCCAGCAGCGTGAGGACTAGCGGCGGGGAGCTGTTTTTT
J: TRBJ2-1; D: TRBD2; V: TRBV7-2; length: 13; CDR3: CASSVGLVHEQFF; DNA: TGTGCCAGCAGCGTGGGACTAGTCCATGAGCAGTTCTTC
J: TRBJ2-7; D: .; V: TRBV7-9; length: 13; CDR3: CASSLAGGYEQYF; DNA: TGTGCCAGCAGCTTAGCAGGGGGCTACGAGCAGTACTTC
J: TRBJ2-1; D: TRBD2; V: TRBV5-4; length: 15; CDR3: CASSPQTSGYNEQFF; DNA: TGTGCCAGCAGCCCTCAGACTAGCGGCTACAATGAGCAGTTCTTC
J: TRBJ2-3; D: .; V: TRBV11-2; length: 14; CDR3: CASSLGGWGDTQYF; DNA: TGTGCCAGCAGCTTAGGGGGCTGGGGAGATACGCAGTATTTT
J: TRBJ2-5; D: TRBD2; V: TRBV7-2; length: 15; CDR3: CASSSTSGAAETQYF; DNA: TGTGCCAGCAGCTCGACTAGCGGAGCCGCGGAGACCCAGTACTTC
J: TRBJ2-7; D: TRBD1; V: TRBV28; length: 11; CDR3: CASSDRGGLYF; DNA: TGTGCCAGCAGTGACAGGGGAGGTTTGTACTTC
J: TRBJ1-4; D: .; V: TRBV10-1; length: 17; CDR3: CASSESVGSATNEKLFF; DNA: TGCGCCAGCAGTGAGTCGGTAGGGTCTGCAACTAATGAAAAACTGTTTTTT
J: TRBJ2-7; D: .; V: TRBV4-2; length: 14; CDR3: CASSQEFASYEQYF; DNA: TGTGCCAGCAGCCAAGAGTTCGCAAGCTACGAGCAGTACTTC
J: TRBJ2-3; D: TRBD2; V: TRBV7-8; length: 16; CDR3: CASSQLAGGGTDTQYF; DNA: TGTGCCAGCAGCCAACTAGCGGGGGGTGGCACAGATACGCAGTATTTT
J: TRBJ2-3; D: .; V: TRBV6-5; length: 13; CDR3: CASSPRLTQGQYF; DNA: TGTGCCAGCAGTCCTAGACTTACCCAGGGGCAGTATTTT
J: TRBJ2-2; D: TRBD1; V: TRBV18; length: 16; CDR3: CASSPQGARDTGELFF; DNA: TGTGCCAGCTCACCACAGGGGGCCAGAGATACCGGGGAGCTGTTTTTT